This T cell receptor (beta chain) was sequenced for a study of blood T cell repertoires in COVID-19. Study overall: Donors in the United States, Italy and Spain gave samples during acute or convalescent COVID-19. T cells, B-cell-depleted T cells, or PBMCs provided the cDNA or gDNA that served as material.

How the authors handled the data: Amplifying reference gene primers gave estimates of nucleated cell counts. Generated by immunoSEQ multiplex PCR, the TCRdb table keeps only in-frame clones and is missing some. Clone size and V and J calls were adopted from that table, with D and trimming inferred from the DNA. The sample includes about 71,000 clones, 86% of them seen just once. There are 16 residues in the CDR3. Germline V gene sequence: CDR1 MGHDK, CDR2 SYGVNS. J lost 1 base, V lost 1 base, and 4 bases had no gene match. This clonotype was obtained from a man aged 25-45 years with acute or convalescent COVID-19. The genes are TRBV25-1 and TRBJ1-1, with 9 bases matching TRBD1. Sequenced: peripheral blood. As DNA, the CDR3 is TGTGCCAGCAGTGAATTAGGGACAGGGCCGAACACTGAAGCTTTCTTT. Translated: CASSELGTGPNTEAFF.